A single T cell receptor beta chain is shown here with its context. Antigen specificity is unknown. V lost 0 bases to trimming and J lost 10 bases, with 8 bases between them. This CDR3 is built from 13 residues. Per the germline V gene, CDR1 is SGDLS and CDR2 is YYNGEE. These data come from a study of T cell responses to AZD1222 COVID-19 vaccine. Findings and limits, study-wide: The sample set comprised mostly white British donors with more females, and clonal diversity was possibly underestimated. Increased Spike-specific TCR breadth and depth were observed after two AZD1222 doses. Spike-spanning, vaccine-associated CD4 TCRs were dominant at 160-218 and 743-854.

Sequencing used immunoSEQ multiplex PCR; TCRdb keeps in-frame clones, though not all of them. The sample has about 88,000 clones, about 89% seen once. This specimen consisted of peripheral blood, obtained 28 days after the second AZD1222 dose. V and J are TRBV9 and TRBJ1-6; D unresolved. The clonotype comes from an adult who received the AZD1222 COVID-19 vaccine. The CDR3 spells CASSVDAESPLHF. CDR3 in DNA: TGTGCCAGCAGCGTAGACGCGGAATCACCCCTCCACTTT.